Listed below are T cell receptor beta chains from one sample, sequenced in a study of cytomegalovirus exposure and HLA in healthy donors. TCRdb's copy holds only in-frame clones and misses some; the assay was immunoSEQ multiplex PCR. The sample contains under 300,000 clones, 90% of which appear only once. Sequenced material: PBMCs. The receptors shown here come from a woman between 18 and 30 years old in good health and CMV-seronegative. CDR3s include the opening cysteine and the closing phenylalanine or tryptophan. A D gene is named only where the DNA matches it firmly.

v_gene: TRBV7-9; d_gene: NA; CDR3aa: CASELWRGPNTEAFF
v_gene: TRBV6-1; d_gene: TRBD1; CDR3aa: CASSDPTGEYGDTQYF
v_gene: TRBV5-1; d_gene: NA; CDR3aa: CASRAQNTEAFF
v_gene: TRBV5-1; d_gene: NA; CDR3aa: CASSWGDGANYGYTF
v_gene: TRBV7-9; d_gene: NA; CDR3aa: CASSPAPAGDGYTF
v_gene: TRBV9; d_gene: TRBD1; CDR3aa: CASSVGTGANEQFF
v_gene: TRBV6-1; d_gene: TRBD2; CDR3aa: CASSELAGSQETQYF
v_gene: TRBV6-1; d_gene: NA; CDR3aa: CASVDSYNEQFF
v_gene: TRBV27; d_gene: NA; CDR3aa: CASSRTGPTEAFF
v_gene: TRBV4-1; d_gene: NA; CDR3aa: CASSQTATYEQYF
v_gene: TRBV29-1; d_gene: TRBD2; CDR3aa: CSPRLAGDQETQYF
v_gene: TRBV29-1; d_gene: TRBD1; CDR3aa: CSVEEQGSTEAFF
v_gene: TRBV7-2; d_gene: TRBD2; CDR3aa: CASSLSGGNDYEQYF
v_gene: TRBV5-1; d_gene: TRBD1; CDR3aa: CASSSRDRDNEQFF
v_gene: TRBV29-1; d_gene: NA; CDR3aa: CSVELAIPSTDTQYF
v_gene: TRBV5-6; d_gene: NA; CDR3aa: CASSFGGAIGYTF
v_gene: TRBV11-2; d_gene: NA; CDR3aa: CASIPPAGAGEQFF
v_gene: TRBV9; d_gene: TRBD2; CDR3aa: CASSVGGGITYEQYF
v_gene: TRBV4-3; d_gene: TRBD2; CDR3aa: CASSQDLGLAGANEQFF
v_gene: TRBV9; d_gene: NA; CDR3aa: CASSVTGLSTEAFF
v_gene: TRBV19; d_gene: NA; CDR3aa: CASSTAQLSEKLFF
v_gene: TRBV6-1; d_gene: NA; CDR3aa: CASSEDRVGNQPQHF
v_gene: TRBV6-6; d_gene: NA; CDR3aa: CASSKQGSEQFF
v_gene: TRBV7-2; d_gene: NA; CDR3aa: CASSLVRGAADTQYF
v_gene: TRBV13; d_gene: NA; CDR3aa: CASTSSRTTQYF
v_gene: TRBV25-1; d_gene: TRBD1; CDR3aa: CASSKRTGGGNTEAFF
v_gene: TRBV28; d_gene: NA; CDR3aa: CASSLYTKGGASYEQYF
v_gene: TRBV11-3; d_gene: NA; CDR3aa: CASSFGGGGTGELFF
v_gene: TRBV30; d_gene: TRBD1; CDR3aa: CAWKKQGANSGANVLTF
v_gene: TRBV9; d_gene: TRBD1; CDR3aa: CASSGQGRPDNSPLHF
v_gene: TRBV29-1; d_gene: NA; CDR3aa: CSVEDWAGKAFF
v_gene: TRBV5-1; d_gene: TRBD1; CDR3aa: CASSLGSTGVTEAFF
v_gene: TRBV7-6; d_gene: NA; CDR3aa: CASSRSTEYTEAFF
v_gene: TRBV6-1; d_gene: NA; CDR3aa: CASRTDTYTEAFF
v_gene: TRBV2; d_gene: TRBD1; CDR3aa: CASTGDRVQPQHF
v_gene: TRBV6-1; d_gene: NA; CDR3aa: CASSEWPGQMNTEAFF
v_gene: TRBV21-1; d_gene: NA; CDR3aa: CASSKGRTGPNSPLHF